The rows below give T cell receptor beta chains drawn from one sample of a study of vaccination and CD4 T cells after COVID-19. In TCRdb, the PCR reads were re-called with MiXCR into one record per CDR3 protein. The sample lists around 17,000 distinct CDR3 sequences; around 47% were seen once. No antigens are known for them. Sequencing was performed on CD4+ T cells from blood, cultured in vitro, taken about 7 months after SARS-CoV-2 vaccination. Receptors were obtained from a human donor who had recovered from COVID-19. Each CDR3 is given with its conserved first and last residue. The D gene is left open where the match is weak. Size is stated for part of the rows, as once, few or many counts, or as a class when the clone is expanded.

d_call clone_size j_call v_call cdr3_nt cdr3_aa
TRBD2 few TRBJ2-1 TRBV20-1 TGCAGTGCTAGTAGCGGGAGGGCCCGAAATGAGCAGTTCTTC CSASSGRARNEQFF
. . TRBJ2-7 TRBV24-1 TGTGCCACCAGTGACCAGGGGGGCCCCTACGAGCAGTACTTC CATSDQGGPYEQYF
. few TRBJ1-1 TRBV20-1 TGCAGTGCTAGAGTCCCGACCGTGAACACTGAAGCTTTCTTT CSARVPTVNTEAFF
TRBD1 . TRBJ1-2 TRBV6-5 TGTGCCAGCAGTTACACCGGGACAGCTGGCTACACCTTC CASSYTGTAGYTF
. . TRBJ1-5 TRBV6-2/TRBV6-3 TGTGCCAGCAGTTACGCCGACACTCAGCCCCAGCATTTT CASSYADTQPQHF
. . TRBJ1-2 TRBV6-5 TGTGCCAGCAGTTTACTCCCCGGGACAAACTATGGCTACACCTTC CASSLLPGTNYGYTF
TRBD1 few TRBJ1-5 TRBV6-1 TGTGCCAGCAGTAGACAGGGCCCTAACAATCAGCCCCAGCATTTT CASSRQGPNNQPQHF
TRBD1 few TRBJ1-5 TRBV20-1 TGCAGTGCTAGAGATCGGAGGGGGCTTCAGCCCCAGCATTTT CSARDRRGLQPQHF
TRBD1 . TRBJ2-7 TRBV27 TGTGCCAGTGCAAGGACAGGGAGCTCCTACGAGCAGTACTTC CASARTGSSYEQYF
. . TRBJ1-1 TRBV20-1 TGCAGTGCTAGAGAATCAGGGTCCCTAAATGAAGCTTTCTTT CSARESGSLNEAFF
. few TRBJ2-1 TRBV15 TGTGCCACCAGCAGAGAGCGAGGGAGCTCCTACAATGAGCAGTTCTTC CATSRERGSSYNEQFF
. . TRBJ2-3 TRBV27 TGTGCCAGCAGTCCCCGATTTTCGAACGCAGATACGCAGTATTTT CASSPRFSNADTQYF
. . TRBJ1-2 TRBV7-9 TGTGCCAGCAGCTTAGCAAATTCGGTCTATGGCTACACCTTC CASSLANSVYGYTF
. . TRBJ1-5 TRBV6-1 TGTGCCAGCAGTGAAGGGTCCCCGATAGGCAATCAGCCCCAGCATTTT CASSEGSPIGNQPQHF
TRBD1 . TRBJ2-1 TRBV29-1 TGCAGCGTCGTCCCCATGCGGACAGGGGAGTACAATGAGCAGTTCTTC CSVVPMRTGEYNEQFF
. . TRBJ1-1 TRBV20-1 TGCAGTGCTCAAACGGGGGGGGCGTTAACTGAAGCTTTCTTT CSAQTGGALTEAFF
TRBD2 few TRBJ2-1 TRBV15 TGTGCCACCAGCCCGGGGTTTTCACTAGCGGGAGGTTTGGGTGAGCAGTTCTTC CATSPGFSLAGGLGEQFF
. . TRBJ2-5 TRBV24-1 TGTGCCACCAGTGATCCGACCGTGGCCACGCAAGAGACCCAGTACTTC CATSDPTVATQETQYF
TRBD2 few TRBJ2-5 TRBV7-2 TGTGCCAGCAGCGCCCGAGCTAGCGGAGAGACCCAGTACTTC CASSARASGETQYF
. . TRBJ2-3 TRBV10-3 TGTGCCATCAGGAGATCGGAGAGCACAGATACGCAGTATTTT CAIRRSESTDTQYF
TRBD2 . TRBJ2-5 TRBV6-1 TGTGCCAGCAGTGTCGGTTTGCGGGGGGGCGGGACCCAGTACTTC CASSVGLRGGGTQYF
TRBD2 . TRBJ2-7 TRBV5-4 TGTGCCAGCAGGTCAAGCGGGGGGGCCATCCACGAGCAGTACTTC CASRSSGGAIHEQYF
. once TRBJ2-7 TRBV6-2/TRBV6-3 TGTGCCAGCAGTTACTTTTTAAACGAGCAGTACTTC CASSYFLNEQYF
TRBD2 few TRBJ2-5 TRBV5-4 TGTGCCAGCAGCTTTCTAGCGGGAGAGGCCCAGTACTTC CASSFLAGEAQYF
. . TRBJ2-1 TRBV7-9 TGTGCCAGCAGCTTATGGGGAGCGGCGAGCTCCTACAATGAGCAGTTCTTC CASSLWGAASSYNEQFF
TRBD1 . TRBJ1-5 TRBV2 TGTGCCAGCAGCCCCGGGACAGGGGGTAATCAGCCCCAGCATTTT CASSPGTGGNQPQHF
TRBD1 . TRBJ2-7 TRBV11-3 TGTGCCAGCAGCCAAGACAGGGTTTTGTTGTACTTC CASSQDRVLLYF
TRBD1 . TRBJ1-6 TRBV6-5 TGTGCCAGCAGTTACTCGAACCAGGGGGATTCACCCCTCCACTTT CASSYSNQGDSPLHF
. . TRBJ2-5 TRBV14 TGTGCCAGCAGCCAAGATTGGGCCCGCTCCGAGACCCAGTACTTC CASSQDWARSETQYF
. . TRBJ2-1 TRBV6-5 TGTGCCAGCAGTTACGGTTTTCAGCAGAACAATGAGCAGTTCTTC CASSYGFQQNNEQFF
. once TRBJ2-1 TRBV20-1 TGCAGTGCTAGAGCTGGCTTGGAGTTCGGGGCTCGTAATGAGCAGTTCTTC CSARAGLEFGARNEQFF
TRBD1 . TRBJ1-5 TRBV27 TGTGCCAGCAGCCTGGACAGGGTACAACCCCAGCATTTT CASSLDRVQPQHF
. . TRBJ1-5 TRBV20-1 TGCAGTGCTGGAATCCCCTCGACAGCTAGCAATCAGCCCCAGCATTTT CSAGIPSTASNQPQHF
TRBD2 . TRBJ2-5 TRBV27 TGTGCCAGCAGCCAAGGACTAGCGGGAGTAGAGACCCAGTACTTC CASSQGLAGVETQYF
TRBD1 . TRBJ1-2 TRBV6-2/TRBV6-3 TGTGCCAGCAGTCGAACCGGACAGGGAAGATACGGCTACACCTTC CASSRTGQGRYGYTF
TRBD2 . TRBJ2-7 TRBV7-2 TGTGCCAGCAGCCGTCCTCAGCGGGGGGGGGCCTACGAGCAGTACTTC CASSRPQRGGAYEQYF
. . TRBJ1-1 TRBV12-3/TRBV12-4 TGTGCCAGCAGCCAAGTCGTGAGTGAAGCTTTCTTT CASSQVVSEAFF
TRBD2 . TRBJ2-3 TRBV20-1 TGCAGTGCTAGAGATCGCAGACTAGCGGGAACAGATACGCAGTATTTT CSARDRRLAGTDTQYF
. few TRBJ1-5 TRBV27 TGTGCCAGTGCCTTACGGAGATCGGAGCCCCAGCATTTT CASALRRSEPQHF
. . TRBJ1-2 TRBV11-2 TGTGCCAGCAGCCCGCTTAGTCCCCCCTATGGCTACACCTTC CASSPLSPPYGYTF